A selection of T cell receptor beta chains follows, all from one sample in a study of blood T cell repertoires in COVID-19. Profiling relied on immunoSEQ multiplex PCR, and the TCRdb table lists in-frame clones only, not all of them. Of around 29,000 clones in the sample, roughly 90% were seen once. The material sequenced was peripheral blood. The origin of the receptors is a human donor in a cohort sampled during active COVID-19. The CDR3 runs from the conserved cysteine through the conserved F or W. D genes are given only for firm matches. Clone size is not always given. Where it is, it says once, few, many or a class for expanded clones.

>TRBJ1-1|TRBD1|TRBV4-2|NA
CASSQAQTGGTEAFF
TGTGCCAGCAGCCAAGCCCAGACAGGGGGCACTGAAGCTTTCTTT
>TRBJ2-2|TRBD1|TRBV7-9|NA
CASSPNRGPTGELFF
TGTGCCAGCAGCCCTAACAGGGGTCCCACCGGGGAGCTGTTTTTT
>TRBJ1-1|NA|TRBV28|NA
CASSFHRLYTEAFF
TGTGCCAGCAGTTTTCACAGGCTCTACACTGAAGCTTTCTTT
>TRBJ2-3|NA|TRBV2|few
CASSVEGYTDTQYF
TGTGCCAGCAGTGTGGAGGGTTACACAGATACGCAGTATTTT
>TRBJ2-1|NA|TRBV27|NA
CASSDRGIQDEQFF
TGTGCCAGCAGTGATCGAGGGATCCAGGATGAGCAGTTCTTC
>TRBJ2-2|NA|TRBV7-9|NA
CASSLLPGGITGELFF
TGTGCCAGCAGCTTACTCCCAGGGGGGATCACCGGGGAGCTGTTTTTT
>TRBJ1-2|NA|TRBV7-8|NA
CASSLGRQGGGYTF
TGTGCCAGCAGCTTAGGTCGGCAGGGTGGCGGCTACACCTTC
>TRBJ1-4|NA|TRBV3-1/TRBV3-2|few
CASSQDSGKLFF
TGTGCCAGCAGCCAAGACTCGGGAAAACTGTTTTTT
>TRBJ2-2|NA|TRBV7-9|NA
CASSLVIEGTGELFF
TGTGCCAGCAGCTTAGTTATTGAGGGCACCGGGGAGCTGTTTTTT
>TRBJ2-1|TRBD1|TRBV7-2|NA
CASSLRTGGPNEQFF
TGTGCCAGCAGCTTACGGACAGGGGGCCCCAATGAGCAGTTCTTC
>TRBJ1-1|TRBD1|TRBV23-1|NA
CASSQSRDRGLVTEAFF
TGCGCCAGCAGTCAATCGAGGGACAGGGGGCTCGTCACTGAAGCTTTCTTT
>TRBJ2-7|TRBD2|TRBV4-1|NA
CASSQTSGDYEQYF
TGCGCCAGCAGCCAGACTAGCGGGGACTACGAGCAGTACTTC
>TRBJ1-1|NA|TRBV20-1|once
CSASDLGVLNTEAFF
TGCAGTGCTAGTGACCTAGGGGTCCTGAACACTGAAGCTTTCTTT
>TRBJ2-7|NA|TRBV7-9|NA
CASSSNQGIYEQYF
TGTGCCAGCAGCTCGAACCAGGGTATCTACGAGCAGTACTTC
>TRBJ1-6|NA|TRBV19|NA
CASSIGDINSPLHF
TGTGCCAGTAGTATAGGGGACATCAATTCACCCCTCCACTTT